A single sample gave rise to the 32 T cell receptor beta chains below, sequenced in a study of cytomegalovirus exposure and HLA in healthy donors. The primer mix had 60 Vbeta and 13 Jbeta primers. Sequencing was performed with immunoSEQ multiplex PCR; in TCRdb, only in-frame clones are kept and a portion is missing. There are around 200,000 clones in the sample; around 85% occur only once, and 1.7% lies in the top ten. Sequencing was carried out using PBMCs. The origin of the receptors is a middle-aged man in good health and CMV-seronegative.

The rearrangement links TRBV27 to TRBJ2-5; TRBD2 matches 10 bases. The J call is doubtful: the DNA matches TRBJ2-7 better. This CDR3 spans 15 amino acids. CDR1 is MNHEY, CDR2 SMNVEV, per germline (reference sequence). This CDR3 is CASSPAASGSGEQYF. CDR3 DNA: TGTGCCAGCAGCCCTGCGGCTAGCGGGAGTGGCGAGCAGTACTTC.

The rearrangement uses TRBV7-3 and TRBJ2-2, with 7 bases aligning to TRBD1. This CDR3 has 16 amino acids. V lost 0 bases and J lost 5; bases outside the gene matches: 6. Germline V gene data show CDR1 as SGHTA and CDR2 as FQGTGA. In DNA form, the CDR3 reads TGTGCCAGCAGCTTAACAGGGGGCTCGATAACCGGGGAGCTGTTTTTT. The encoded protein is CASSLTGGSITGELFF. Full variable domain (rest looked up from reference TRBV7-3 and TRBJ2-2): GAGVSQTPSNKVTEKGKYVELRCDPISGHTALYWYRQSLGQGPEFLIYFQGTGAADDSGLPNDRFFAVRPEGSVSTLKIQRTERGDSAVYLCASSLTGGSITGELFFGEGSRLTVL.

The chain employs TRBV2 and TRBJ2-2, with 10 bases that match TRBD2. From germline, CDR1 is SNHLY and CDR2 FYNNEI. V lost 8 bases, J lost 1 base, and 7 bases stayed unmatched. This CDR3 spans 16 amino acids. The CDR3 DNA reads as TGTGCCAGCTCCATGGCTAGCGGGAGGAACACCGGGGAGCTGTTTTTT. Protein sequence: CASSMASGRNTGELFF.

The chain recombines TRBV6-5 with TRBJ1-2; D ambiguous. Germline lookup yields CDR1 MNHEY and CDR2 SVGAGI. CDR3 length: 14 amino acids. The V end was cut by 6 bases, the J end by 0 bases, with 11 bases between. CDR3 nucleotides: TGTGCCAGCAGCCCCTCGGGAGCTAACTATGGCTACACCTTC. This codes for CASSPSGANYGYTF.

The V call is TRBV14, the J call TRBJ2-2; D is unresolved. CDR1 is SGHDN, CDR2 FVKESK, per germline. The CDR3 has 18 residues. The V end was cut by 2 bases, the J end by 0 bases, with 16 bases between. The CDR3 nucleotides read TGTGCCAGCAGCCAATTGTCACCGGTGCTCCCGAACACCGGGGAGCTGTTTTTT. Translated, it gives CASSQLSPVLPNTGELFF.

The CDR3 sequence: CASSQDWAGAYGNTIYF. The CDR3 DNA is TGCGCCAGCAGCCAAGATTGGGCAGGGGCGTATGGAAACACCATATATTTT. This chain connects TRBV4-1 to TRBJ1-3, with a weak D call TRBD1 (6 bases). Germline V gene data show CDR1 as MGHRA and CDR2 as YSYEKL. The CDR3 is made up of 17 amino acids. V lost 0 bases and J lost 3, with 15 bases in between.

The CDR3 sequence: CASSLALGPNTEAFF. In nucleotides, the CDR3 is TGCGCCAGCAGCTTGGCCCTGGGCCCGAACACTGAAGCTTTCTTT. This chain links TRBV5-1 with TRBJ1-1; no firm D call. Per the germline V gene, CDR1 is SGHRS and CDR2 is YFSETQ. With 0 bases removed from V and 1 base from J, the gap between germline ends came to 10 bases. The CDR3 loop spans 15 amino acids.

V usage is TRBV7-9 and J usage is TRBJ2-1; no clear D. The V and J ends lost 1 base and 5 bases respectively, with 9 bases between them. The V gene's germline CDR1 is SEHNR and CDR2 FQNEAQ (reference sequence). This CDR3 region has 14 residues. The CDR3: CASSLEVRNNEQFF. The CDR3 bases are TGTGCCAGCAGCTTAGAGGTGCGGAACAATGAGCAGTTCTTC.

This rearrangement joins TRBV27 to TRBJ1-1, with D tentatively TRBD1 (5 bases). The V gene's germline CDR1 is MNHEY and CDR2 SMNVEV (reference sequence). The CDR3 contains 17 residues. V was shortened by 4 bases and J by 4 bases, with 22 bases between the two germline ends. DNA of the CDR3: TGTGCCAGCAGTTCCATCCGGGAGGGGCAGAGAGGCACTGAAGCTTTCTTT. Amino acids: CASSSIREGQRGTEAFF.

The chain is built from TRBV27 and TRBJ2-7; 8 bases align to TRBD2. This CDR3 is built from 17 residues. With 4 bases clipped from V and 2 bases from J, the junction kept 13 bases outside the gene matches. Germline CDR1 and CDR2: MNHEY and SMNVEV (reference sequence). In DNA form, the CDR3 reads TGTGCCAGCAGTTCCCTTACGGGAGGGTACCTTGCCTACGAGCAGTACTTC. Translation gives CASSSLTGGYLAYEQYF.

The rearrangement links TRBV7-9 to TRBJ2-3; possibly TRBD2 for D (6 bases). V was cut by 5 bases and J by 0 bases, with 12 bases left in between. The CDR3 runs to 15 residues. Germline values: CDR1 SEHNR, CDR2 FQNEAQ (reference sequence). The CDR3 here is CASSIPGLSTDTQYF. CDR3 sequence (DNA): TGTGCCAGCAGCATCCCGGGACTCAGCACAGATACGCAGTATTTT.

This clone has only a few counts. J is TRBJ2-2 and V is TRBV5-1; tentatively, D is TRBD1 (5 bases). Per the germline V gene, CDR1 is SGHRS and CDR2 is YFSETQ. The V and J ends lost 5 bases and 0 bases respectively, with 11 bases between them. The CDR3 is 15 residues long. The CDR3 region has the DNA TGCGCCAGCAGATTAGACAGTGCGAACACCGGGGAGCTGTTTTTT. This encodes CASRLDSANTGELFF.

The chain recombines TRBV7-3 with TRBJ2-5, with TRBD2 matching 14 bases. Gene TRBJ2-7 matches the end of the DNA better, so the J call may be wrong. Germline V lookup: CDR1 SGHTA, CDR2 FQGTGA. The CDR3 has 14 amino acids. CDR3 DNA sequence: TGTGCCAGCAGCCCCGGGACTAGCGGGAGCGAGCAGTACTTC. Translated: CASSPGTSGSEQYF.

The chain has TRBV7-8 and TRBJ1-5; TRBD1 aligns across 7 bases. Per the germline V gene, CDR1 is SGHVS and CDR2 is FQNEAQ. The CDR3 is made up of 15 amino acids. Trimming took 4 bases from V and 7 from J; bases not matched to a gene: 10. CDR3 nucleotides: TGTGCCAGCAGCTCCCGAGACAGGGTGGGACAGCCCCAGCATTTT. Translated: CASSSRDRVGQPQHF.

The CDR3 loop is CASRPGGSNQPQHF. The CDR3, as DNA: TGTGCCAGCAGGCCAGGGGGTAGCAATCAGCCCCAGCATTTT. V gene TRBV28 combines with J gene TRBJ1-5; 7 bases are a match to TRBD1. CDR1 MDHEN and CDR2 SYDVKM come from the germline V gene. This CDR3 has 14 residues. Trimming cost V 6 bases and J 0 bases; bases outside gene matches: 2.

The rearrangement uses TRBV18 and TRBJ2-5, with TRBD1 matching 9 bases. This CDR3 has 14 amino acids. V was pared by 3 bases and J by 4 bases, with 3 bases of the junction left unmatched. Germline CDR1 and CDR2: KGHSH and LQKENI. This chain's CDR3 is CASSPSTGGETQYF. In nucleotides, the CDR3 is TGTGCCAGCTCACCCTCGACAGGGGGAGAGACCCAGTACTTC. Complete variable domain (other parts from reference TRBV18 and TRBJ2-5): NAGVMQNPRHLVRRRGQEARLRCSPMKGHSHVYWYRQLPEEGLKFMVYLQKENIIDESGMPKERFSAEFPKEGPSILRIQQVVRGDSAAYFCASSPSTGGETQYFGPGTRLLVL.

A remark on this clone: The junction does not match germline at one end; this may be a read error. The J gene is TRBJ2-7, the V gene TRBV27; a possible D gene is TRBD1 (6 bases). Germline CDR1 reads MNHEY; CDR2 reads SMNVEV (reference sequence). This CDR3 comprises 12 residues. CDR3 in amino acids: CASSFIPGQPNF. The CDR3 nucleotides are TGTGCCAGCAGTTTTATTCCCGGACAGCCCAACTTC.

This clone is a singleton in its sample. This chain links TRBV2 with TRBJ2-1, with D uncertain. Germline loops: CDR1 SNHLY, CDR2 FYNNEI. Trimming took 7 bases from V and 2 from J, leaving 9 bases between them. The CDR3 covers 13 residues. CDR3 sequence: CASNTETYNEQFF. DNA of the CDR3: TGTGCCAGCAATACAGAAACCTACAATGAGCAGTTCTTC.

The DNA for the CDR3 is TGCAGCGTTGAAGATTATAGGGGAAAGTCCTACGAGCAGTACTTC. It is translated as CSVEDYRGKSYEQYF. This chain joins TRBV29-1 and TRBJ2-7; perhaps TRBD1 as D (5 bases). Germline V CDR1 and CDR2: SQVTM, ANQGSEA. With 0 bases removed from V and 1 base from J, the gap between germline ends came to 13 bases. The CDR3 loop spans 15 amino acids.

The chain recombines TRBV27 with TRBJ2-5, with no clear D. Germline-derived CDR1 and CDR2 are MNHEY and SMNVEV (reference sequence). The CDR3 totals 12 residues. Trimming took off 4 bases at V and 2 bases at J, with 5 bases between the two ends. The CDR3 DNA is TGTGCCAGCAGTTCCCCTCAAGAGACCCAGTACTTC. Encoded protein: CASSSPQETQYF.

This clone has only a few counts. The V gene is TRBV14, the J gene TRBJ2-7; D unclear. Germline values: CDR1 SGHDN, CDR2 FVKESK. Trimming took off 5 bases at V and 0 bases at J, with 14 bases between the two ends. The CDR3 covers 15 residues. CDR3 amino acids: CASSVIYSSSYEQYF. The CDR3 DNA sequence: TGTGCCAGCAGCGTTATATACAGTTCCTCCTACGAGCAGTACTTC.

The V call is TRBV27, the J call TRBJ1-2; 8 bases fit TRBD1. The CDR3 spans 16 residues. The V segment lost 2 bases and the J segment 3 bases; nucleotides outside the gene matches: 8. The V gene's germline CDR1 is MNHEY and CDR2 SMNVEV (reference sequence). The CDR3 DNA sequence: TGTGCCAGCAGTTTAATACCGCAGGGGGCCTACTATGGCTACACCTTC. Protein product: CASSLIPQGAYYGYTF.

This chain links TRBV30 with TRBJ2-1; TRBD2 might be the D (6 bases). Germline V gives CDR1 GTSNPN, CDR2 SVGIG (reference sequence). The ends were cut back, 3 bases at V and 2 bases at J, with 14 bases in the middle. The CDR3 totals 15 residues. CDR3 region: CAWSTGGAPYNEQFF. DNA for the CDR3: TGTGCCTGGAGCACAGGCGGGGCTCCCTACAATGAGCAGTTCTTC.

In its sample, this clone was seen a few times. The chain has TRBV7-2 and TRBJ2-1; D is possibly TRBD1 (6 bases). CDR3 size: 14 residues. The germline V gene encodes CDR1 SGHTA and CDR2 FQGNSA. V was pared by 5 bases and J by 12 bases, with 20 bases between. CDR3 sequence (DNA): TGTGCCAGCAGCGTCCGGGACACCTCCCGCGGGCAGTTCTTC. This translates into CASSVRDTSRGQFF.

The chain links TRBV6-5 to TRBJ1-1; the match to TRBD1 covers 8 bases. Germline CDR1 is MNHEY and CDR2 is SVGAGI. The trim removed 3 bases at V and 4 bases at J, leaving 7 bases unmatched. The CDR3 runs to 15 residues. CDR3 sequence reads: CASSYDRGGSTEAFF. Written as DNA, the CDR3 is TGTGCCAGCAGTTATGACAGGGGCGGGAGCACTGAAGCTTTCTTT.

This clone has only one observation. V and J are TRBV19 and TRBJ1-5; D is unresolved. Between the trimmed V and J ends, which lost 5 bases and 0 bases, there was a span of 11 bases. Germline CDR1 LNHDA, CDR2 SQIVND (reference sequence). The CDR3 length is 15 residues. The CDR3 is CASSVTEYSNQPQHF. CDR3 nucleotide sequence: TGTGCCAGTAGTGTCACAGAGTATAGCAATCAGCCCCAGCATTTT. Together with reference TRBV19 and TRBJ1-5, the CDR3 gives the full variable domain: DGGITQSPKYLFRKEGQNVTLSCEQNLNHDAMYWYRQDPGQGLRLIYYSQIVNDFQKGDIAEGYSVSREKKESFPLTVTSAQKNPTAFYLCASSVTEYSNQPQHFGDGTRLSIL.

The V gene is TRBV7-3, the J gene TRBJ2-2; 9 positions match TRBD2. Per the germline V gene, CDR1 is SGHTA and CDR2 is FQGTGA. The CDR3 loop spans 17 amino acids. Trimming took 0 bases from V and 7 from J; bases not matched to a gene: 9. CDR3 sequence: CASSLTSGSPISGELFF. The CDR3, as DNA: TGTGCCAGCAGCTTAACTAGCGGGAGTCCAATTAGCGGGGAGCTGTTTTTT.

The rearrangement uses TRBV10-3 and TRBJ1-1, with a tentative D call TRBD1 (5 bases). Trimming pared 8 bases from V and 6 bases from J, leaving 19 bases between. CDR3 length equals 14 residues. Germline CDR1 ENHRY, CDR2 SYGVKD. CDR3 DNA: TGTGCCATCCGAGGTGGGCAGGGAGGGTCTGAAGCTTTCTTT. Protein: CAIRGGQGGSEAFF.

V usage is TRBV19 and J usage is TRBJ1-1; weak D call: TRBD1 (6 bases). Trimming pared 6 bases from V and 0 bases from J, leaving 11 bases between. Germline loops: CDR1 LNHDA, CDR2 SQIVND (reference sequence). This CDR3 is built from 14 residues. This chain's CDR3 is CASRSGDMNTEAFF. CDR3 in DNA: TGTGCCAGTAGAAGCGGGGACATGAACACTGAAGCTTTCTTT. Based on the CDR3 plus reference TRBV19 and TRBJ1-1, the full variable domain is DGGITQSPKYLFRKEGQNVTLSCEQNLNHDAMYWYRQDPGQGLRLIYYSQIVNDFQKGDIAEGYSVSREKKESFPLTVTSAQKNPTAFYLCASRSGDMNTEAFFGQGTRLTVV.

This sequence joins TRBV2 and TRBJ2-5; the match to TRBD2 covers 7 bases. V trimming: 0 bases; J trimming: 7 bases; junction bases outside the gene matches: 8. CDR3 length: 15 residues. CDR1 and CDR2 from the germline V gene are SNHLY and FYNNEI. CDR3 nucleotides: TGTGCCAGCAGTGAAGCGCTTGGCGGGAGCGGGACCCAGTACTTC. This sequence encodes CASSEALGGSGTQYF.

This chain uses TRBV7-2 with TRBJ2-1, with 8 bases lining up with TRBD1. Trimming took 2 bases from V and 6 from J; bases not matched to a gene: 9. The CDR3 contains 16 residues. Germline CDR1 and CDR2: SGHTA and FQGNSA. The CDR3 sequence: CASSLRTQGARNEQFF. The CDR3 nucleotides are TGTGCCAGCAGCTTAAGAACGCAGGGGGCGCGCAATGAGCAGTTCTTC.

The chain uses TRBV5-1 and TRBJ2-5; 9 positions agree with TRBD1. The last part of the DNA fits TRBJ2-7 better; the J call may be wrong. The CDR3 runs 14 residues. Germline loops: CDR1 SGHRS, CDR2 YFSETQ. CDR3 in amino acids: CASSGTGSSYEQYF. The CDR3 region has the DNA TGCGCCAGCAGCGGGACAGGGAGCTCCTACGAGCAGTACTTC.